This T cell receptor (beta chain) emerged from a study of cytomegalovirus exposure and HLA in healthy donors. Study results and caveats: Specific recognition of CMV antigens was confirmed in vitro for a few chains (all CMV-associated).

Primers for the PCR totalled 60 Vbeta and 13 Jbeta. Produced via immunoSEQ multiplex PCR; TCRdb's table is partial and in-frame only. Altogether some 190,000 clones are present, 77% being singletons, with the ten largest covering 1.4%. For this clone: Its antigen is undetermined.

With V trimmed by 5 bases and J by 3 bases, 5 bases remained unmatched. Germline V CDR1 and CDR2: MNHNY, SVGAGI (reference sequence). This CDR3 spans 15 amino acids. The origin of this receptor is a man aged 18 to 29 in good health and CMV-seronegative. Sequenced material: PBMCs. The chain recombines TRBV6-6 with TRBJ2-3; TRBD1 agrees at 10 bases. CDR3 amino acids: CASSPDRGWTDTQYF. In DNA form, the CDR3 reads TGTGCCAGCAGTCCGGACAGGGGGTGGACAGATACGCAGTATTTT.